A selection of T cell receptor beta chains follows, all from one sample in a study of response to subunit inactivated influenza vaccine. MiXCR, run by TCRdb on the RT-PCR reads, gives a single entry per CDR3 protein. This table has about half a million distinct CDR3 sequences, approximately 7.6% appearing once. The material was PBMCs from blood, obtained around 25 months after vaccination. The source of these receptors is a man between 50 and 75 years old who received an inactivated influenza vaccine. CDR3s include the opening cysteine and the closing phenylalanine or tryptophan. The D gene is left open where the match is weak. The listing skips clone size in some rows; elsewhere it reads once, few, many or a size class.

D: NA
V: TRBV2
J: TRBJ2-1
size: many
DNA: TGTGCCAGCAGTGGTCTACGGGGGAGCAATGAGCAGTTCTTC
CDR3: CASSGLRGSNEQFF

D: NA
V: TRBV9
J: TRBJ1-2
size: NA
DNA: TGTGCCAGCAGCACCGGGGGAGCGCACTATGGCTACACCTTC
CDR3: CASSTGGAHYGYTF

D: NA
V: TRBV6-5
J: TRBJ1-2
size: few
DNA: TGTGCCAGCAGTTACGGGGACGGTCGGAATGGCTACACCTTC
CDR3: CASSYGDGRNGYTF

D: TRBD2
V: TRBV6-1
J: TRBJ2-7
size: few
DNA: TGTGCCAGCAGGCGGGGGGGAACCTACGAGCAGTACTTC
CDR3: CASRRGGTYEQYF

D: TRBD1
V: TRBV20-1
J: TRBJ2-7
size: few
DNA: TGCAGTGCTAGACCTCCGAGGAGGGGACAGGGTGAGCAGTACTTC
CDR3: CSARPPRRGQGEQYF

D: NA
V: TRBV4-3
J: TRBJ2-1
size: many
DNA: TGCGCCAGCAGCCAAGATTTAGATCAGAGGGGTGAGCAGTTCTTC
CDR3: CASSQDLDQRGEQFF

D: NA
V: TRBV7-9
J: TRBJ2-1
size: few
DNA: TGTGCCAGCAGCTTCCGCCAGGGTTTGAATGAGCAGTTCTTC
CDR3: CASSFRQGLNEQFF

D: NA
V: TRBV7-2
J: TRBJ1-5
size: NA
DNA: TGTGCCAGCAGCTTAGTTGGGGGCGCATCGCAGCCCCAGCATTTT
CDR3: CASSLVGGASQPQHF

D: NA
V: TRBV4-2
J: TRBJ1-6
size: many
DNA: TGTGCCAGCAGCCAGGCAGTTGTTAATTCACCCCTCCACTTT
CDR3: CASSQAVVNSPLHF

D: TRBD1
V: TRBV6-1
J: TRBJ2-3
size: NA
DNA: TGTGCCAGCCTTGGACAGGGGACAGATACGCAGTATTTT
CDR3: CASLGQGTDTQYF

D: NA
V: TRBV3-1
J: TRBJ2-5
size: many
DNA: TGTGCCAGCAGCCAAGCGGGGGCAGGCGAGACCCAGTACTTC
CDR3: CASSQAGAGETQYF

D: TRBD2
V: TRBV7-8
J: TRBJ2-1
size: many
DNA: TGTGCCAGCACCCTATCGACGGGGGGCTCCTACAATGAGCAGTTCTTC
CDR3: CASTLSTGGSYNEQFF

D: NA
V: TRBV5-4
J: TRBJ2-7
size: many
DNA: TGTGCCAGCAGCTTGGTGGGGGCCGAGCAGTACTTC
CDR3: CASSLVGAEQYF

D: TRBD1
V: TRBV28
J: TRBJ2-7
size: NA
DNA: TGTGCCAGCAGTTTAAATCCGAGGACAGGGGCCACCTACGAGCAGTACTTC
CDR3: CASSLNPRTGATYEQYF

D: NA
V: TRBV27
J: TRBJ2-5
size: NA
DNA: TGTGCCACCCGGGTGGGTGAGACCCAGTACTTC
CDR3: CATRVGETQYF

D: NA
V: TRBV20-1
J: TRBJ2-3
size: NA
DNA: TGCAGTGCTAGAGCTCCGGGAGACCGCGCAGATACGCAGTATTTT
CDR3: CSARAPGDRADTQYF

D: NA
V: TRBV20-1
J: TRBJ2-1
size: many
DNA: TGCAGTGCTCCAACAATTAATAATGAGCAGTTCTTC
CDR3: CSAPTINNEQFF

D: TRBD2
V: TRBV6-1
J: TRBJ2-1
size: NA
DNA: TGTGCCAGCGGGTCTGAGAGCGGGAGCCTTAGGAATGAGCAGTTCTTC
CDR3: CASGSESGSLRNEQFF

D: NA
V: TRBV12-3/TRBV12-4
J: TRBJ2-1
size: many
DNA: TGTGCCAGCAGAGATGGATGGGGAGAATACAATGAGCAGTTCTTC
CDR3: CASRDGWGEYNEQFF

D: NA
V: TRBV4-2
J: TRBJ2-1
size: NA
DNA: TGTGCCAGCAGCCAACAAGAGGGGTCCAATGAGCAGTTCTTC
CDR3: CASSQQEGSNEQFF

D: NA
V: TRBV3-1
J: TRBJ2-7
size: NA
DNA: TGTGCCAGCAGCCAAGATTTCCGTAGCGAGCAGTACTTC
CDR3: CASSQDFRSEQYF

D: NA
V: TRBV18
J: TRBJ2-5
size: NA
DNA: TGTGCCAGCTCACCGGGACATGGGACCGAAGAGACCCAGTACTTC
CDR3: CASSPGHGTEETQYF

D: TRBD2
V: TRBV6-1
J: TRBJ2-1
size: few
DNA: TGTGCCAGCAACGCGGCTAGCGGCTCCTACAATGAGCAGTTCTTC
CDR3: CASNAASGSYNEQFF

D: NA
V: TRBV7-8
J: TRBJ1-2
size: few
DNA: TGTGCCAGCAGCTCTAACCGTCTCTATGGCTACACCTTC
CDR3: CASSSNRLYGYTF

D: NA
V: TRBV7-9
J: TRBJ1-5
size: NA
DNA: TGTGCCAGCAGCTCGGGGGGTAGTAGCAATCAGCCCCAGCATTTT
CDR3: CASSSGGSSNQPQHF

D: NA
V: TRBV15
J: TRBJ1-1
size: NA
DNA: TGTGCCACCAGCAGAGAGGGTGGTACTGAAGCTTTCTTT
CDR3: CATSREGGTEAFF

D: TRBD1
V: TRBV7-2
J: TRBJ2-2
size: NA
DNA: TGTGCCAGCAGCTCGCGCGGACAGGGAAACACCGGGGAGCTGTTTTTT
CDR3: CASSSRGQGNTGELFF

D: TRBD1
V: TRBV20-1
J: TRBJ1-5
size: NA
DNA: TGCAGTGCTAGTCCCGGGACAGGGGATCAGCCCCAGCATTTT
CDR3: CSASPGTGDQPQHF

D: NA
V: TRBV12-3/TRBV12-4
J: TRBJ1-3
size: NA
DNA: TGTGCCAGCAGTTTAACCCCGATTCGCTCTGGAAACACCATATATTTT
CDR3: CASSLTPIRSGNTIYF

D: NA
V: TRBV20-1
J: TRBJ2-7
size: NA
DNA: TGCAGTGCTCGGGCACTCGCGCGACCCGCCGGAGAGCAGTACTTC
CDR3: CSARALARPAGEQYF

D: TRBD1
V: TRBV15
J: TRBJ1-6
size: many
DNA: TGTGCCACCAGTAGAGGAGGGTCAGGGGGCGGCGGTAATTCACCCCTCCACTTT
CDR3: CATSRGGSGGGGNSPLHF

D: NA
V: TRBV11-2
J: TRBJ1-6
size: NA
DNA: TGTGCCAGCAGCTTAGAGGCCCCCGGCACCTATAATTCACCCCTCCACTTT
CDR3: CASSLEAPGTYNSPLHF

D: NA
V: TRBV10-3
J: TRBJ1-1
size: few
DNA: TGTGCCATCAGCGACGGGTTAGGGAGCACTGAAGCTTTCTTT
CDR3: CAISDGLGSTEAFF

D: TRBD2
V: TRBV20-1
J: TRBJ2-1
size: many
DNA: TGCAGTGCTAGAAGCCGGGACTACGTAAATGAGCAGTTCTTC
CDR3: CSARSRDYVNEQFF